Presented here are 17 T cell receptor beta chains from one specimen sequenced in a study of beta chain features in type 1 diabetes (dated by TCRdb to the late 2010s). Library method: the immunoSEQ multiplex PCR assay. The High Capacity cDNA Reverse Transcription Kit was used to reverse transcribe all of the isolated RNA, meaning that expressed TCRB transcripts were what got sequenced. TCRdb's version of the immuneACCESS table is confined to in-frame rearrangements and falls short of the full clone set. An unresolved V gene accounts for under half of the shortfall where checked; the remainder is of unknown origin. The sample profile shows about 340,000 clones; roughly 13% of them were found once. Approximately 0.016% of the sample lies in the top ten. The antigens of these receptors remain unknown. Points the paper makes about the study in general: In all four CD4+ subsets, TCRB CDR3 length was moderately but significantly shorter in type 1 diabetes patients.

Sequencing used naive CD4+ T cells from blood. The sample's cell subset or site label is to be understood as: true naive CD4+ T cells. The receptors stem from a woman younger than 30 with type 1 diabetes.

This chain uses TRBV7-2 with TRBJ2-1, with 10 positions matching TRBD1. V trimming: 1 base; J trimming: 6 bases; junction bases outside the gene matches: 0. This CDR3 has 14 residues. The germline V gene encodes CDR1 SGHTA and CDR2 FQGNSA. CDR3 loop: CASSLGTGGNEQFF. CDR3 sequence (DNA): TGTGCCAGCAGCTTAGGGACAGGGGGCAATGAGCAGTTCTTC.

There are a few counts of this clone. This sample also contains other DNA sequences that code for the same CDR3. V and J are TRBV9 and TRBJ2-1; 7 bases align to TRBD2. This CDR3 comprises 16 residues. Trimming at V came to 0 bases and at J to 1 base, leaving 4 bases not matched to a gene. Germline V gene sequence: CDR1 SGDLS, CDR2 YYNGEE. CDR3 sequence (DNA): TGTGCCAGCAGCGTAGGGGCTAGCGGTTCCTACAATGAGCAGTTCTTC. Translation gives CASSVGASGSYNEQFF.

Here the CDR3 reads CASTQGLAGQQFF. For the CDR3, the DNA is TGTGCCAGCACCCAGGGACTAGCGGGTCAGCAGTTCTTC. The chain joins TRBV6-6 to TRBJ2-1, with 12 bases identical to TRBD2. Looked up from germline, CDR1 is MNHNY and CDR2 is SVGAGI (reference sequence). This CDR3 is 13 amino acids long. The J segment lost 11 bases and the V segment lost 7 bases, leaving 6 bases of the junction unmatched.

The V call is TRBV28, the J call TRBJ2-7; 10 bases match TRBD2. The CDR3 consists of 17 residues. V shed 2 bases and J 1 base; nucleotides not matched to a gene: 8. Germline CDR1 MDHEN, CDR2 SYDVKM. The CDR3 DNA reads TGTGCCAGCAGTTTACCCATCAGCGGGAGGGAATCCTACGAGCAGTACTTC. Protein sequence: CASSLPISGRESYEQYF.

Regarding this clone: Other DNA sequences from this sample encode an identical CDR3 as well. The chain combines TRBV7-9 with TRBJ2-3, with D perhaps TRBD2 (5 bases). Germline CDR1 SEHNR, CDR2 FQNEAQ (reference sequence). The CDR3 is 14 residues long. V lost 5 bases, J lost 0 bases, and 9 bases lay in between. In nucleotides, the CDR3 is TGTGCCAGCAGCCAACTAGGAAGCACAGATACGCAGTATTTT. It encodes CASSQLGSTDTQYF.

The rearrangement joins TRBV18 to TRBJ1-5; no definite D call. With 6 bases removed from V and 0 bases from J, the gap between germline ends came to 15 bases. The germline gives CDR1 KGHSH, CDR2 LQKENI. This CDR3 spans 16 amino acids. CDR3 region: CASSNDGQYSNQPQHF. The CDR3 DNA reads TGTGCCAGCTCGAACGATGGGCAGTATAGCAATCAGCCCCAGCATTTT.

This chain links TRBV4-1 with TRBJ1-2, with TRBD1 identical over 8 bases. Germline V gene lookup returns CDR1 MGHRA and CDR2 YSYEKL. The CDR3 sequence is 15 residues long. V dropped 3 bases and J dropped 6; count of bases not matched to a gene: 9. For the CDR3, the DNA is TGCGCCAGCAGCCACAGCCAGGACAGGGTGAATGGCTACACCTTC. It encodes CASSHSQDRVNGYTF.

The V and J genes are TRBV28 and TRBJ2-7; perhaps TRBD2 as D (5 bases). Per germline, CDR1 MDHEN and CDR2 SYDVKM. V was cut by 1 base and J by 7 bases, with 8 bases left in between. This CDR3 has 12 amino acids. The CDR3 is CASSLSTGEQYF. The CDR3 DNA reads as TGTGCCAGCAGTTTATCTACGGGAGAGCAGTACTTC.

The V and J genes are TRBV28 and TRBJ2-5; D perhaps matches TRBD1 (6 bases). Trimming pared 6 bases from V and 2 bases from J, leaving 13 bases between. The CDR3 extends over 14 amino acids. Germline V gene lookup returns CDR1 MDHEN and CDR2 SYDVKM. CDR3 nucleotide sequence: TGTGCCAGCAGGACGCCGACAGGTCAAGAGACCCAGTACTTC. It specifies CASRTPTGQETQYF.

The chain links TRBV5-6 to TRBJ2-7, with a weak D call TRBD2 (5 bases). Trimming cost V 0 bases and J 6 bases, with 10 bases left between them. Germline CDR1 and CDR2: SGHDT and YYEEEE. The length of the CDR3 is 13 residues. CDR3 sequence: CASSLGLASEQYV. The CDR3 DNA reads as TGTGCCAGCAGCTTGGGTCTAGCCAGCGAGCAGTACGTC.

The table lists this clone with a few counts. The chain uses TRBV9 and TRBJ2-1; 11 nucleotides align to TRBD2. The V segment lost 3 bases and the J segment 8 bases; nucleotides outside the gene matches: 7. The CDR3 sequence is 15 residues long. Germline CDR1 is SGDLS and CDR2 is YYNGEE. The CDR3 DNA follows: TGTGCCAGCAGCGCTACTAGCGGGAGTAAAGATGAGCAGTTCTTC. Encoded protein: CASSATSGSKDEQFF.

In regard to this clone: The same CDR3 arises from other DNA sequences in this sample as well. This chain uses TRBV30 with TRBJ2-3, with 7 nucleotides matching TRBD1. Germline CDR1 is GTSNPN and CDR2 is SVGIG (reference sequence). The V gene end was trimmed by 2 bases and the J gene end by 6 bases; junction bases not matched to a gene: 2. The CDR3 consists of 12 residues. CDR3 DNA: TGTGCCTGGAGTCCCAGGGGGGATACGCAGTATTTT. Its translation is CAWSPRGDTQYF.

This clone was recorded a few times. Written as DNA, the CDR3 is TGTGCCAGCACCAATCAGGGGGGAAAGCAGTACTTC. Its protein is CASTNQGGKQYF. The rearrangement uses TRBV27 and TRBJ2-7, with D tentatively TRBD1 (7 bases). V lost 7 bases, J lost 8 bases, and 15 bases lay in between. This CDR3 is built from 12 residues. Germline CDR1 is MNHEY and CDR2 is SMNVEV (reference sequence).

This clone was detected a few times. This chain links TRBV19 with TRBJ1-2, with 10 bases identical to TRBD1. The CDR3 runs 14 residues. Germline CDR1 is LNHDA and CDR2 is SQIVND (reference sequence). The V segment lost 7 bases and the J segment 5 bases; nucleotides outside the gene matches: 7. The chain's CDR3 is CASTDPGQGYGYTF. The CDR3 DNA is TGTGCCAGTACCGACCCGGGACAGGGGTATGGCTACACCTTC.

This clone was counted between two and nine times. This chain uses TRBV5-1 with TRBJ2-1; no definite D call. V was clipped by 1 base and J by 12 bases, with 8 bases between them. This CDR3 is 11 amino acids long. Germline CDR1 is SGHRS and CDR2 is YFSETQ. The CDR3 is CASSLSEMQFF. CDR3 sequence (DNA): TGCGCCAGCAGCTTGTCTGAGATGCAGTTCTTC.

There are a few counts of this clone. The chain couples TRBV30 to TRBJ2-4; D is possibly TRBD1 (5 bases). Between the trimmed V and J ends, which lost 3 bases and 2 bases, there was a span of 29 bases. The CDR3 length is 20 residues. Germline V lookup: CDR1 GTSNPN, CDR2 SVGIG (reference sequence). Here the CDR3 reads CAWRPRPGLHLGSSKNIQYF. In DNA form, the CDR3 reads TGTGCCTGGAGACCTCGGCCAGGGCTTCATCTTGGAAGTTCCAAAAACATTCAGTACTTC.

The chain uses TRBV7-9 and TRBJ2-1; 10 bases are a match to TRBD2. Germline lookup yields CDR1 SEHNR and CDR2 FQNEAQ (reference sequence). V dropped 5 bases and J dropped 6; count of bases not matched to a gene: 16. The CDR3 totals 18 residues. DNA for the CDR3: TGTGCCAGCAGCCCTCGGTCCTTAGCGGGAGGCCTGAGCAATGAGCAGTTCTTC. Protein: CASSPRSLAGGLSNEQFF. The whole variable domain, remainder taken from reference TRBV7-9 and TRBJ2-1, is DTGVSQNPRHKITKRGQNVTFRCDPISEHNRLYWYRQTLGQGPEFLTYFQNEAQLEKSRLLSDRFSAERPKGSFSTLEIQRTEQGDSAMYLCASSPRSLAGGLSNEQFFGPGTRLTVL.